This T cell receptor beta chain was captured in a study of blood T cell repertoires in COVID-19. Seattle researchers signed up patients amid active infection and tracked them longitudinally. Germline CDR1 is LNHDA and CDR2 is SQIVND (reference sequence). The V end lost 5 bases, the J end lost 9 bases, and 17 bases lay between the germline ends. The CDR3 length is 13 residues. As processed by the authors: From reference gene primer amplification, estimates of nucleated cell counts were derived. Data came from immunoSEQ multiplex PCR; TCRdb stores just in-frame clones and leaves some out. V and J calls and clone size are given by that table; D and trimming were obtained from the DNA. The sample carries some 270,000 clones, 86% recorded once.

The chain carries TRBV19 and TRBJ2-7, with a tentative D call TRBD2 (5 bases). The TCR comes from an elderly woman with COVID-19, enrolled during active disease. Sequenced sample: peripheral blood. The CDR3 DNA is TGTGCCAGTAGTGCACTGACCGGGGATCGGCAGTACTTC. It specifies CASSALTGDRQYF.